This T cell receptor beta chain came from a study of CD4+ T cells in melanoma. Sequenced by immunoSEQ multiplex PCR; TCRdb stores in-frame clones only, minus some. The sample records several thousand clones, roughly three quarters being singletons. Comments on this clone: Its antigen remains unidentified.

Germline V gives CDR1 SGHRS, CDR2 YFSETQ. The germline V and J ends were trimmed by 0 bases and 1 base, with 13 bases remaining between them. This CDR3 is 16 amino acids long. Study-wide findings and caveats: In melanoma, neoantigen-specific CD4+ T cells reportedly differed in differentiation state.

This chain uses TRBV5-1 with TRBJ1-1, with D unresolved. Specimen: cells from a culture (not recorded whether cultured in vitro). The TCR comes from a human donor with melanoma. The CDR3 loop reads CASSLGSGGTNTEAFF. CDR3 sequence (DNA): TGCGCCAGCAGCTTGGGGAGTGGCGGAACGAACACTGAAGCTTTCTTT.